This TCR beta chain comes out of a study of CD8 T cells in Susac syndrome. About 0.5 to 1 ug RNA was reverse transcribed with random hexamers. MiXCR, applied by TCRdb to the immunoSEQ multiplex PCR reads, yields one record per CDR3 protein. The sample has approximately 120,000 distinct CDR3 sequences, approximately 91% seen once. Points from the study as a whole: The authors acknowledged that the study's TCR sequencing and HLA analysis involved relatively few individuals.

This CDR3 spans 15 amino acids. V shed 4 bases, J shed 5 bases, and the junction held 7 bases outside the gene matches. Germline assignment: CDR1 LNHDA and CDR2 SQIVND (reference sequence). Comments on this clonotype: What it binds is not known.

The receptor was isolated from a human donor in good health. Input material: CD4+ T cells from PBMCs. The chain links TRBV19 to TRBJ2-3; 9 positions agree with TRBD1. The CDR3 nucleotides are TGTGCCAGTAGTACTGGACAGGGGAGGGTAGATACGCAGTATTTT. Translated: CASSTGQGRVDTQYF.